A single sample gave rise to the 13 T cell receptor beta chains below, sequenced in a study of T cell changes during pregnancy in multiple sclerosis. TCRdb's table, derived via immunoSEQ multiplex PCR, lists solely in-frame clones and lacks some. The sample carries 100,000 to 130,000 clones, 80% to 95% recorded once. Specimen: peripheral blood, collected in the third trimester of pregnancy. The receptors come from a female donor in good health, enrolled as a control in a pregnancy study.

The rearrangement uses TRBV19 and TRBJ1-5; 8 bases are shared with TRBD1. From germline, CDR1 is LNHDA and CDR2 SQIVND (reference sequence). The CDR3 is 14 residues long. J lost 4 bases, V lost 9 bases, and 8 bases had no gene match. The CDR3 sequence is CASRDRGNNQPQHF. The CDR3 DNA is TGTGCCAGCAGAGACAGGGGTAATAATCAGCCCCAGCATTTT.

This clone was counted once. V usage is TRBV6-6 and J usage is TRBJ1-2; a weak D match, TRBD1 (5 bases). The CDR3 consists of 15 residues. V was clipped by 4 bases and J by 2 bases, with 14 bases between them. CDR1 is MNHNY and CDR2 is SVGAGI in the germline V gene (reference sequence). CDR3 sequence (DNA): TGTGCCAGCAGTTCTCTTTCAGGGCAAAACTATGGCTACACCTTC. Residues: CASSSLSGQNYGYTF.

This rearrangement joins TRBV27 to TRBJ2-2; a weak D match, TRBD2 (5 bases). Per germline, CDR1 MNHEY and CDR2 SMNVEV (reference sequence). The V and J ends lost 4 bases and 5 bases respectively, with 11 bases between them. This CDR3 contains 14 residues. CDR3 coding DNA: TGTGCCAGCAGTTCGCCGGGATCAACCGGGGAGCTGTTTTTT. It specifies CASSSPGSTGELFF.

V is TRBV4-3 and J is TRBJ2-7, with D possibly TRBD2 on 5 matching bases. In germline, CDR1 is LGHNA, CDR2 YSLEER. The CDR3 loop spans 18 amino acids. Trimming shortened V by 1 base and J by 5 bases, and 24 bases separated the two germline ends. CDR3 in amino acids: CASSQGILRTGSLHEQYF. The CDR3 DNA reads as TGCGCCAGCAGCCAAGGGATCTTGAGGACTGGATCTTTACACGAGCAGTACTTC.

The chain is built from TRBV7-9 and TRBJ1-5, with 9 bases lining up with TRBD1. This CDR3 contains 14 residues. CDR1 is SEHNR, CDR2 FQNEAQ, per germline (reference sequence). The V and J ends lost 5 bases and 4 bases, in that order; junction bases with no gene match: 3. CDR3: CASSGTGFNQPQHF. As DNA, the CDR3 is TGTGCCAGCAGCGGGACAGGGTTTAATCAGCCCCAGCATTTT. The entire variable domain, with the rest obtained from reference TRBV7-9 and TRBJ1-5, is as follows: DTGVSQNPRHKITKRGQNVTFRCDPISEHNRLYWYRQTLGQGPEFLTYFQNEAQLEKSRLLSDRFSAERPKGSFSTLEIQRTEQGDSAMYLCASSGTGFNQPQHFGDGTRLSIL.

This clone was counted once. V usage is TRBV6-5 and J usage is TRBJ2-5, with D unresolved. This CDR3 comprises 13 residues. From germline, CDR1 is MNHEY and CDR2 SVGAGI. Trimming cost V 4 bases and J 5 bases, with 11 bases left between them. The CDR3 DNA reads TGTGCCAGCAGTTCCGCGGTTGGGGAGACCCAGTACTTC. Its protein is CASSSAVGETQYF.

The chain uses TRBV5-1 and TRBJ2-7; 8 bases are shared with TRBD1. This CDR3 comprises 16 residues. With V trimmed by 0 bases and J by 1 base, 6 bases remained unmatched. Per the germline V gene, CDR1 is SGHRS and CDR2 is YFSETQ. DNA for the CDR3: TGCGCCAGCAGCTTGGCCGCGACAGGGGATTCCTACGAGCAGTACTTC. Protein product: CASSLAATGDSYEQYF.

The chain employs TRBV27 and TRBJ1-5; D is possibly TRBD1 (5 bases). The CDR3 spans 13 residues. The V end was cut by 5 bases, the J end by 3 bases, with 8 bases between. Germline CDR1 is MNHEY and CDR2 is SMNVEV (reference sequence). Written as DNA, the CDR3 is TGTGCCAGCAGTCGGGGGGTCAATCAGCCCCAGCATTTT. It is translated as CASSRGVNQPQHF.

The gene calls are TRBV7-9 and TRBJ1-5, with TRBD1 matching over 7 bases. The V segment lost 5 bases and the J segment 4 bases; nucleotides outside the gene matches: 5. The CDR3 spans 14 residues. Germline CDR1 is SEHNR and CDR2 is FQNEAQ (reference sequence). CDR3 loop: CASSDETGNQPQHF. Here the CDR3 DNA reads TGTGCCAGCAGCGATGAGACAGGGAATCAGCCCCAGCATTTT.

This rearrangement joins TRBV5-1 to TRBJ2-5; D may be TRBD1 (6 bases). Trimming removed 4 bases at V and 3 bases at J, with 10 bases between. Germline CDR1 and CDR2: SGHRS and YFSETQ. The CDR3 is made up of 13 amino acids. The CDR3 sequence: CASSLRGKETQYF. Written as DNA, the CDR3 is TGCGCCAGCAGCCTTAGGGGGAAAGAGACCCAGTACTTC.

A few counts support this clone. The CDR3 here is CASSSEHQETQYF. Here the CDR3 DNA reads TGTGCCAGCAGCTCTGAGCACCAAGAGACCCAGTACTTC. The chain links TRBV13 to TRBJ2-5; no clear D. V lost 4 bases and J lost 0, with 6 bases in between. CDR1 PRHDT and CDR2 FYEKMQ come from the germline V gene (reference sequence). The CDR3 runs 13 residues.

The rearrangement joins TRBV7-9 to TRBJ1-2, with D possibly TRBD1 on 5 matching bases. CDR1 and CDR2 from the germline V gene are SEHNR and FQNEAQ (reference sequence). This CDR3 contains 17 residues. With 2 bases removed from V and 8 bases from J, the gap between germline ends came to 24 bases. As DNA, the CDR3 is TGTGCCAGCAGCTTATTTGGGATAGGGTCGTCAGGGCAAGGCTACACCTTC. Protein sequence: CASSLFGIGSSGQGYTF.

The V gene is TRBV7-2, the J gene TRBJ2-5, with 8 positions matching TRBD2. Germline V lookup: CDR1 SGHTA, CDR2 FQGNSA. The trim removed 3 bases at V and 4 bases at J, leaving 10 bases unmatched. This CDR3 spans 16 amino acids. The CDR3 nucleotides are TGTGCCAGCAGCTTCAATCACGGGGGGGGAGGAGAGACCCAGTACTTC. Translating gives CASSFNHGGGGETQYF.